This is a list of T cell receptor beta chains from one sample in a study of blood T cell repertoires in COVID-19. The protocol was immunoSEQ multiplex PCR, while the TCRdb copy is restricted to in-frame clones and leaves out a portion. This table has 75,000 to 100,000 clones, approximately 86% appearing once. The specimen was peripheral blood. The receptors derive from a man older than 75 with acute or convalescent COVID-19. Each CDR3 is given with its conserved first and last residue. D genes are given only for firm matches. Some rows have no size entry. The others give once, few or many, or a class for an expanded clone.

v_call: TRBV7-8; d_call: -; j_call: TRBJ1-2; clone_size: -; cdr3_nt: TGTGCCAGCAGCCTTGGACGGGGGATGGGCTATGGCTACACCTTC; cdr3_aa: CASSLGRGMGYGYTF
v_call: TRBV4-1; d_call: TRBD2; j_call: TRBJ2-1; clone_size: few; cdr3_nt: TGCGCCAGCAGAACTAATAGCGGGAGAGGGGTCAATGAGCAGTTCTTC; cdr3_aa: CASRTNSGRGVNEQFF
v_call: TRBV25-1; d_call: TRBD1; j_call: TRBJ1-2; clone_size: once; cdr3_nt: TGTGCCAGCAGTGGGACAGGGCCAAACTATGGCTACACCTTC; cdr3_aa: CASSGTGPNYGYTF
v_call: TRBV24-1; d_call: TRBD1; j_call: TRBJ1-1; clone_size: -; cdr3_nt: TGTGCCACCAGTGATTTCACAGGGGGCCTGACTTTCTTT; cdr3_aa: CATSDFTGGLTFF
v_call: TRBV28; d_call: TRBD2; j_call: TRBJ2-1; clone_size: -; cdr3_nt: TGTGCCAGCAGTTCCCCGGCTAGCGGCGAAAGACATGAGCAGTTCTTC; cdr3_aa: CASSSPASGERHEQFF
v_call: TRBV6-5; d_call: -; j_call: TRBJ1-1; clone_size: once; cdr3_nt: TGTGCCAGCAGTTGGAGGGGCGAGAACACTGAAGCTTTCTTT; cdr3_aa: CASSWRGENTEAFF
v_call: TRBV20-1; d_call: -; j_call: TRBJ2-7; clone_size: -; cdr3_nt: TGCAGTGCTAGTCTCGACAGCTACGAGCAGTACTTC; cdr3_aa: CSASLDSYEQYF
v_call: TRBV18; d_call: -; j_call: TRBJ2-3; clone_size: once; cdr3_nt: TGTGCCAGCTCCGAGGCAACAGGAGATACGCAGTATTTT; cdr3_aa: CASSEATGDTQYF
v_call: TRBV5-6; d_call: -; j_call: TRBJ2-3; clone_size: -; cdr3_nt: TGTGCCAGCAGCTTGGGAGTCTCAGATACGCAGTATTTT; cdr3_aa: CASSLGVSDTQYF
v_call: TRBV29-1; d_call: -; j_call: TRBJ1-1; clone_size: -; cdr3_nt: TGCAGCGTCCTCAGCCAGACAGGGAACACTGAAGCTTTCTTT; cdr3_aa: CSVLSQTGNTEAFF
v_call: TRBV13; d_call: -; j_call: TRBJ2-3; clone_size: -; cdr3_nt: TGTGCCAGCAGCTTAAATATCGGGATCTCTAGCACAGATACGCAGTATTTT; cdr3_aa: CASSLNIGISSTDTQYF
v_call: TRBV28; d_call: -; j_call: TRBJ2-6; clone_size: -; cdr3_nt: TGTGCCAGCAGGCAGGGGAGCGGGGCCAACGTCCTGACTTTC; cdr3_aa: CASRQGSGANVLTF
v_call: TRBV2; d_call: TRBD1; j_call: TRBJ2-7; clone_size: -; cdr3_nt: TGTGCCAGCATGAGACAGGGGAGGCCCTACGAGCAGTACTTC; cdr3_aa: CASMRQGRPYEQYF
v_call: TRBV5-1; d_call: -; j_call: TRBJ1-3; clone_size: -; cdr3_nt: TGCGCCAGCAGCTTGGAGGGGCTGGGAGGAAACACCATATATTTT; cdr3_aa: CASSLEGLGGNTIYF
v_call: TRBV3-1/TRBV3-2; d_call: TRBD2; j_call: TRBJ2-1; clone_size: -; cdr3_nt: TGTGCCAGCAGCCGCGGGACTAGTCAGAATGAGCAGTTCTTC; cdr3_aa: CASSRGTSQNEQFF
v_call: TRBV10-3; d_call: -; j_call: TRBJ2-6; clone_size: -; cdr3_nt: TGTGCCATCAGTGAGGACAGGCCCAAAAGCTCTGGGGCCAACGTCCTGACTTTC; cdr3_aa: CAISEDRPKSSGANVLTF
v_call: TRBV4-3; d_call: -; j_call: TRBJ2-1; clone_size: -; cdr3_nt: TGCGCCAGCAGCCAAGTTAAAGCCCAGGATGACAATGAGCAGTTCTTC; cdr3_aa: CASSQVKAQDDNEQFF
v_call: TRBV2; d_call: -; j_call: TRBJ2-1; clone_size: -; cdr3_nt: TGTGCCAGCGGGAGACAGGCGAGCTCCTACAATGAGCAGTTCTTC; cdr3_aa: CASGRQASSYNEQFF
v_call: TRBV7-2; d_call: TRBD2; j_call: TRBJ2-7; clone_size: -; cdr3_nt: TGTGCCAGCAGCTCTCCACCTGGGACTAGCGGGTACCAGGCAGAGCAGTACTTC; cdr3_aa: CASSSPPGTSGYQAEQYF
v_call: TRBV29-1; d_call: TRBD2; j_call: TRBJ2-5; clone_size: -; cdr3_nt: TGCAGCGCCCAGGTGGGACTAGATTCGACCCAGTACTTC; cdr3_aa: CSAQVGLDSTQYF
v_call: TRBV3-1/TRBV3-2; d_call: -; j_call: TRBJ1-2; clone_size: -; cdr3_nt: TGTGCCAGCAGCCTCTACCCCTATGGCTACACCTTC; cdr3_aa: CASSLYPYGYTF
v_call: TRBV3-1/TRBV3-2; d_call: -; j_call: TRBJ2-6; clone_size: few; cdr3_nt: TGTGCCAGCAGCCCAGGTTGGGTCTCTGGGGCCAACGTCCTGACTTTC; cdr3_aa: CASSPGWVSGANVLTF
v_call: TRBV3-1/TRBV3-2; d_call: TRBD1; j_call: TRBJ1-1; clone_size: -; cdr3_nt: TGTGCCAGCAGCCAAGGACAGGGTTTCTGGGCTTTCTTT; cdr3_aa: CASSQGQGFWAFF
v_call: TRBV12-3/TRBV12-4; d_call: -; j_call: TRBJ1-5; clone_size: few; cdr3_nt: TGTGCCAGCAGTTTGGGGCAGAATCAGCCCCAGCATTTT; cdr3_aa: CASSLGQNQPQHF
v_call: TRBV24-1; d_call: TRBD2; j_call: TRBJ2-1; clone_size: -; cdr3_nt: TGTGCCACCAGTGATAGTAGGCTAGCGGGAGGCATCTCCAATGAGCAGTTCTTC; cdr3_aa: CATSDSRLAGGISNEQFF
v_call: TRBV29-1; d_call: -; j_call: TRBJ1-1; clone_size: -; cdr3_nt: TGCAGCGTTCAGACAGCTATGAACACTGAAGCTTTCTTT; cdr3_aa: CSVQTAMNTEAFF
v_call: TRBV28; d_call: -; j_call: TRBJ1-5; clone_size: -; cdr3_nt: TGTGCCAGCAGTTTATATCCCGTAACCCAGGATCAGCCCCAGCATTTT; cdr3_aa: CASSLYPVTQDQPQHF
v_call: TRBV29-1; d_call: TRBD2; j_call: TRBJ2-1; clone_size: -; cdr3_nt: TGCAGCGTTGACCCCGGGACTAGCGGAGGGAATGAGCAGTTCTTC; cdr3_aa: CSVDPGTSGGNEQFF
v_call: TRBV5-1; d_call: -; j_call: TRBJ2-7; clone_size: once; cdr3_nt: TGCGCCAGCAGCTTGGACGCAGGGGGGTACGAGCAGTACTTC; cdr3_aa: CASSLDAGGYEQYF
v_call: TRBV6-6; d_call: -; j_call: TRBJ2-6; clone_size: -; cdr3_nt: TGTGCCAGCAGTTACGGAGGGGTTGGGGCCAACGTCCTGACTTTC; cdr3_aa: CASSYGGVGANVLTF
v_call: TRBV5-1; d_call: -; j_call: TRBJ1-1; clone_size: -; cdr3_nt: TGCGCCAGCAGCTTCAACTCGAACACTGAAGCTTTCTTT; cdr3_aa: CASSFNSNTEAFF
v_call: TRBV2; d_call: -; j_call: TRBJ2-3; clone_size: -; cdr3_nt: TGTGCCAGCAGTGAAAGGGGGATACCGACTAGCACAGATACGCAGTATTTT; cdr3_aa: CASSERGIPTSTDTQYF
v_call: TRBV14; d_call: TRBD1; j_call: TRBJ2-7; clone_size: -; cdr3_nt: TGTGCCAGCAGCCAAGGTACAGGGGGCTCCTACGAGCAGTACTTC; cdr3_aa: CASSQGTGGSYEQYF
v_call: TRBV7-3; d_call: TRBD2; j_call: TRBJ2-1; clone_size: once; cdr3_nt: TGTGCCAGCAGCTTAAAACTAGCGGGATACAATGAGCAGTTCTTC; cdr3_aa: CASSLKLAGYNEQFF
v_call: TRBV24-1; d_call: -; j_call: TRBJ2-7; clone_size: -; cdr3_nt: TGTGCCACCGGGGGAGGCAGAGACGAGCAGTACTTC; cdr3_aa: CATGGGRDEQYF
v_call: TRBV6-2/TRBV6-3; d_call: TRBD1; j_call: TRBJ1-2; clone_size: -; cdr3_nt: TGTGCCAGCAGTTCTCCGGACAGGGGAGCGAACTATGGCTACACCTTC; cdr3_aa: CASSSPDRGANYGYTF
v_call: TRBV5-1; d_call: -; j_call: TRBJ2-5; clone_size: -; cdr3_nt: TGCGCCAGCAGCTTCCAGACCAGGGCCCCCCAAGAGACCCAGTACTTC; cdr3_aa: CASSFQTRAPQETQYF
v_call: TRBV28; d_call: TRBD2; j_call: TRBJ2-7; clone_size: -; cdr3_nt: TGTGCCAGCAGTTGGGATAGCGGGAGTTTCTACGAGCAGTACTTC; cdr3_aa: CASSWDSGSFYEQYF
v_call: TRBV19; d_call: -; j_call: TRBJ2-7; clone_size: -; cdr3_nt: TGTGCCAGTAGTACGGGTCGACGGTTCGAGCAGTACTTC; cdr3_aa: CASSTGRRFEQYF
v_call: TRBV7-9; d_call: TRBD1; j_call: TRBJ2-7; clone_size: few; cdr3_nt: TGTGCCAGTGAGGGGACAGGGAGGAACGAGCAGTACTTC; cdr3_aa: CASEGTGRNEQYF
v_call: TRBV24-1; d_call: TRBD1; j_call: TRBJ1-1; clone_size: -; cdr3_nt: TGTGCCACCAGTGATTCGGACAGGGCCTATGAAGCTTTCTTT; cdr3_aa: CATSDSDRAYEAFF
v_call: TRBV3-1/TRBV3-2; d_call: -; j_call: TRBJ2-1; clone_size: -; cdr3_nt: TGTGCCTCCGGGGACCGGGAGCCGTCCCATGAGCAGTTCTTC; cdr3_aa: CASGDREPSHEQFF
v_call: TRBV7-2; d_call: -; j_call: TRBJ2-7; clone_size: -; cdr3_nt: TGTGCCAGCAGCTTAGACAGGGCCAACTACGAGCAGTACTTC; cdr3_aa: CASSLDRANYEQYF
v_call: TRBV5-5; d_call: -; j_call: TRBJ1-5; clone_size: few; cdr3_nt: TGTGCCAGCAGCTTAACAGGCAGGACCAGTGATCAGCCCCAGCATTTT; cdr3_aa: CASSLTGRTSDQPQHF
v_call: TRBV29-1; d_call: -; j_call: TRBJ2-5; clone_size: once; cdr3_nt: TGCAGCGTTGAGGCGGGTGGAGAGACCCAGTACTTC; cdr3_aa: CSVEAGGETQYF